This T cell receptor beta chain is from a study of blood T cell repertoires in COVID-19. In the study overall: Samples taken during acute and convalescent COVID-19 were collected in the United States, Italy and Spain. T cells, B-cell-depleted T cells, or PBMCs provided the cDNA or gDNA that served as material.

In the authors' methods: Quantification of nucleated cells was approximated via reference gene primer amplification. The repertoire was sequenced with immunoSEQ multiplex PCR; TCRdb's copy has only in-frame clones and lacks some. The DNA gave D and trimming, while V, J and clone size come from that table. This sample carries about 250,000 clones, more than 75% of them seen once, and the ten largest clones take over 5.5%. The table lists this clone with a few counts. Seattle patient enrollment occurred during active infection, with longitudinal follow-up thereafter. The CDR3 loop spans 11 amino acids. Germline V gives CDR1 SNHLY, CDR2 FYNNEI. Trimming left V 8 bases short and J 3 bases short, with 8 bases between.

This receptor was taken from a woman of 80 years or more with COVID-19, enrolled during active disease. The sample consisted of peripheral blood. This chain links TRBV2 with TRBJ2-7; perhaps TRBD1 as D (6 bases). CDR3 amino acids: CASGQFYEQYF. CDR3 sequence (DNA): TGTGCCAGCGGACAGTTCTACGAGCAGTACTTC.